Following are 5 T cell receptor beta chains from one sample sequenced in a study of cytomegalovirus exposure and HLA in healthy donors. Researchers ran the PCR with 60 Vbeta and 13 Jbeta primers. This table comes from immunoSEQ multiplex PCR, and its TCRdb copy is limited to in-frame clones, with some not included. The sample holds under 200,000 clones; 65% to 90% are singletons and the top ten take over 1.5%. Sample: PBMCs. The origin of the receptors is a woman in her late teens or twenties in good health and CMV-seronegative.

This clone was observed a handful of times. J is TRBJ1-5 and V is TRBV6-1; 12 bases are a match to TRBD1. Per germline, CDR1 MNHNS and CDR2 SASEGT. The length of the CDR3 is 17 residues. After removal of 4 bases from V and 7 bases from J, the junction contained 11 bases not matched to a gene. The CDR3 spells CASSAGVGQGAGQPQHF. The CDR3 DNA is TGTGCCAGCAGTGCTGGTGTGGGACAGGGGGCTGGACAGCCCCAGCATTTT.

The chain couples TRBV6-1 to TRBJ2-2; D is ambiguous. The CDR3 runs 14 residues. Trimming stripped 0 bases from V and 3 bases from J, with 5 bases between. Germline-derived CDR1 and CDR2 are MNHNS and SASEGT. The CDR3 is CASSEARYTGELFF. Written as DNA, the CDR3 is TGTGCCAGCAGTGAAGCGCGGTACACCGGGGAGCTGTTTTTT.

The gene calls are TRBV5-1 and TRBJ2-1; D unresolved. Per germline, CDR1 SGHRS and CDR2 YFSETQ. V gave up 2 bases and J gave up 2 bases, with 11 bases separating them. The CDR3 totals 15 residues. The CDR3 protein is CASSFSWQPYNEQFF. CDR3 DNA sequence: TGCGCCAGCAGCTTTAGCTGGCAGCCCTACAATGAGCAGTTCTTC.

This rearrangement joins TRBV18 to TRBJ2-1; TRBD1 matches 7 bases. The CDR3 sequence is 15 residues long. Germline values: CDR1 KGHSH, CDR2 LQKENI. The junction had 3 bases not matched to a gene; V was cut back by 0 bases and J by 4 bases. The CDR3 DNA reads TGTGCCAGCTCACCACCAGGACAGGTATACAATGAGCAGTTCTTC. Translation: CASSPPGQVYNEQFF.

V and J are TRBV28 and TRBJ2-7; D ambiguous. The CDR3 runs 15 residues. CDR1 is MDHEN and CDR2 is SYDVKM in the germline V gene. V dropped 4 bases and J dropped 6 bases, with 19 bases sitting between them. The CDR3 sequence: CASSYPRFLLGEQYF. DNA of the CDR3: TGTGCCAGCAGTTACCCTAGGTTCCTCTTAGGCGAGCAGTACTTC.